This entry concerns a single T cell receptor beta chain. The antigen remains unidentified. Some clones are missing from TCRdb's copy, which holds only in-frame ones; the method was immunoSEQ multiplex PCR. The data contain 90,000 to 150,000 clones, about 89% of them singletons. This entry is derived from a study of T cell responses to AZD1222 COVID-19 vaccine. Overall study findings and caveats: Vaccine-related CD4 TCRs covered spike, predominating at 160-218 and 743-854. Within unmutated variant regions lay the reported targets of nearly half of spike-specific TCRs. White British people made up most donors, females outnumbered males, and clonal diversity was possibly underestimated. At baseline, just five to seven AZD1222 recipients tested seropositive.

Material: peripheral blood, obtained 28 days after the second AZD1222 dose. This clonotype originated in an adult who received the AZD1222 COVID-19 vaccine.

The CDR3 is CASGLPGNREREKLFF. The CDR3 DNA follows: TGTGCTAGTGGTTTGCCGGGGAACAGGGAGAGGGAAAAACTGTTTTTT. The genes are TRBV12-5 and TRBJ1-4; D is possibly TRBD1 (6 bases). Germline V gene sequence: CDR1 LGHNT, CDR2 FRNRAP. The ends were cut back, 2 bases at V and 8 bases at J, with 18 bases in the middle. The CDR3 spans 16 residues.